Here is one TCR beta chain with its context. Antigen: not known. Some clones are missing from TCRdb's copy, which holds only in-frame ones; the method was immunoSEQ multiplex PCR. The sample holds about 70,000 clones; about 94% are singletons and the top ten take around 0.57%. The data were taken from a study of graft-versus-host responses after intestinal transplantation. Overall study: For approximately three years after anti-thymocyte globulin induction, all recipients took tacrolimus and steroids.

The CDR3 runs 13 residues. Germline lookup yields CDR1 MNHEY and CDR2 SMNVEV (reference sequence). V lost 5 bases to trimming and J lost 2 bases, with 10 bases between them. General observations from the study: Clonal ratios of graft-versus-host to host-versus-graft in allografts were high for patients exhibiting graft-donor T cell macrochimerism. Among circulating GvH clones, peak levels were associated with early post-transplant declines in HvG clones. GvH clones turned up in recipient marrow; some had shown up first in ileum or blood.

Sequencing was performed on unstimulated CD8+ T cells sorted from spleen or lymph node cells, taken before intestinal transplant. The chain uses TRBV27 and TRBJ2-7; TRBD1 might be the D (6 bases). The TCR was taken from a human donor who received an intestinal transplant. The CDR3 DNA sequence: TGTGCCAGCAGTCCGACAGGAACCTACGAGCAGTACTTC. It is translated as CASSPTGTYEQYF.